The clone carrying this T cell receptor beta chain occurred a few times. Its antigen is undetermined. This record comes from a study of T cell repertoires in cytomegalovirus infection. Overall study: In public TCR beta signatures, there were indications of both CMV infection and matching HLA type. Points from the study as a whole: Cumulative frequency of public TCR beta families picked out carriers of CMV plus the relevant HLA. The response measured ex vivo was dominated by TCR beta clonotypes (HLA-C-restricted and CMV-specific).

TCRdb reanalysed the reads using MiXCR and keeps one entry per CDR3 protein. The profile shows approximately 500,000 distinct CDR3 sequences, 15% to 20% of them singletons. The sequence was obtained from a human donor in good health (CMV status not recorded). Some clones in this sample may be carry-over from other donors' samples. Sequences were obtained from CD8+ T cells from PBMCs.

The CDR3 here is CSVDTGGGQDEQFF. The CDR3 nucleotides read TGCAGCGTTGACACAGGAGGTGGACAGGATGAGCAGTTCTTC. V gene TRBV29-1 combines with J gene TRBJ2-1, with 7 bases fitting TRBD1. The germline V gene has CDR1 SQVTM and CDR2 ANQGSEA. The V segment lost 3 bases and the J segment 8 bases; nucleotides outside the gene matches: 10. The CDR3 spans 14 residues.